This TCR beta chain was recovered during a study of blood T cell repertoires in COVID-19. Turning to the study itself: Acute and convalescent COVID-19 specimens originated in the United States, Italy and Spain.

This table comes from immunoSEQ multiplex PCR, and its TCRdb copy is limited to in-frame clones, with some not included. This sample has some 80,000 clones, with around 79% found just once. Sequencing input: peripheral blood. This TCR was sampled from a man older than 75 with acute or convalescent COVID-19.

The CDR3 DNA follows: TGTGCCAGCAGCGCCGGGACAGCATACAATGAGCAGTTCTTC. This sequence encodes CASSAGTAYNEQFF. The chain carries TRBV7-3 and TRBJ2-1; 7 nucleotides align to TRBD1. V was clipped by 5 bases and J by 4 bases; unmatched bases: 5. The germline V gene has CDR1 SGHTA and CDR2 FQGTGA. This CDR3 comprises 14 residues.